These 9 T cell receptor beta chains were all obtained from the same sample, sequenced in a study of T-cell memory formation after mild COVID-19 (dated by TCRdb to about 2021). The method behind the library was 5' RACE. Sequencing used an Illumina NovaSeq 6000. In TCRdb, the public reads were trimmed at Q25 with fastp and aligned with MiXCR, with productive beta chains retained. Under each unique CDR3 protein, matching rows form one entry showing the most common genes and DNA. The sample includes 200,000 to 250,000 distinct CDR3 sequences, with over 9.5% observed a single time. In total, the top ten clones hold around 2.9% of the sample. Source material: PBMCs or a T cell subset sorted from them (not recorded which). The receptors derive from a man between 18 and 35 years old who had mild COVID-19 (a few samples of this study predate the infection). The sample titles of this study are shuffled in the database, so cell type and time point are left out; the donor was told from shared clones.

The rearrangement links TRBV20-1 to TRBJ2-3; D might be TRBD1 (5 bases). Germline V gives CDR1 DFQATT, CDR2 SNEGSKA (reference sequence). The CDR3 is made up of 14 amino acids. V was shortened by 0 bases and J by 4 bases, with 11 bases between the two germline ends. The DNA for the CDR3 is TGCAGTGCTAGAGATCTCAGGGTGTCAGATACGCAGTATTTT. Amino acids: CSARDLRVSDTQYF.

This clonotype showed up just once. The rearrangement uses TRBV7-9 and TRBJ2-2; 7 nucleotides agree with TRBD1. The CDR3 sequence is 14 residues long. Germline V gene lookup returns CDR1 SEHNR and CDR2 FQNEAQ (reference sequence). The V gene end was trimmed by 7 bases and the J gene end by 5 bases; junction bases not matched to a gene: 7. CDR3 residues: CASNDRVGTGELFF. The CDR3 nucleotides are TGTGCCAGCAACGACAGGGTTGGGACCGGGGAGCTGTTTTTT. Complete variable domain (other parts from reference TRBV7-9 and TRBJ2-2): DTGVSQNPRHKITKRGQNVTFRCDPISEHNRLYWYRQTLGQGPEFLTYFQNEAQLEKSRLLSDRFSAERPKGSFSTLEIQRTEQGDSAMYLCASNDRVGTGELFFGEGSRLTVL.

The chain joins TRBV4-2 to TRBJ2-2, with D uncertain. The V end lost 1 base, the J end lost 4 bases, and 7 bases lay between the germline ends. The CDR3 totals 14 residues. The germline gives CDR1 LGHNA, CDR2 YNFKEQ. The CDR3 loop reads CASSQARSTGELFF. CDR3 in DNA: TGTGCCAGCAGCCAAGCTAGATCCACCGGGGAGCTGTTTTTT.

The rearrangement uses TRBV5-1 and TRBJ1-1; 7 bases agree with TRBD1. The CDR3 covers 14 residues. The germline gives CDR1 SGHRS, CDR2 YFSETQ. The junction had 6 bases not matched to a gene; V was cut back by 4 bases and J by 3 bases. CDR3 region: CASSTTGLDTEAFF. CDR3 sequence (DNA): TGCGCCAGCAGCACGACAGGGCTGGACACTGAAGCTTTCTTT.

The chain combines TRBV12-3 or TRBV12-4 with TRBJ2-7; D perhaps matches TRBD1 (6 bases). This CDR3 comprises 14 residues. The ends were cut back, 5 bases at V and 0 bases at J, with 11 bases in the middle. CDR3 sequence (DNA): TGTGCCAGCAGTGTAACAGGGAGCTCCTACGAGCAGTACGTC. Translated: CASSVTGSSYEQYV.

This clonotype was counted ten times or more. The V call is TRBV7-2, the J call TRBJ2-7; 10 nucleotides align to TRBD1. V trimming: 3 bases; J trimming: 3 bases; junction bases outside the gene matches: 5. The CDR3 extends over 15 amino acids. The germline V gene has CDR1 SGHTA and CDR2 FQGNSA. The CDR3, as DNA: TGTGCCAGCAGCTTTCCGGACAGGGGGGACTACGAGCAGTACTTC. Its protein is CASSFPDRGDYEQYF.

This clonotype appeared a few times. The chain combines TRBV7-8 with TRBJ1-6; no reliable D call. The length of the CDR3 is 14 residues. Trimming cost V 1 base and J 7 bases, with 8 bases left between them. Germline CDR1 is SGHVS and CDR2 is FQNEAQ. The CDR3 protein is CASSLGARNSPLHF. CDR3 in DNA: TGTGCCAGCAGCTTAGGGGCGAGGAATTCACCCCTCCACTTT.

The chain combines TRBV19 with TRBJ2-1; D may be TRBD1 (6 bases). The CDR3 is 15 amino acids. CDR1 and CDR2 (germline): LNHDA, SQIVND (reference sequence). Trimming left V 6 bases short and J 7 bases short, with 19 bases between. The CDR3 sequence: CASSELGAGRNEQFF. CDR3 DNA: TGTGCCAGTAGCGAACTGGGGGCCGGCCGTAATGAGCAGTTCTTC.

This clonotype was observed at least ten times. The chain recombines TRBV7-2 with TRBJ2-1, with TRBD2 matching 12 bases. This CDR3 region has 16 residues. Germline V gene data show CDR1 as SGHTA and CDR2 as FQGNSA. After removal of 8 bases from V and 9 bases from J, the junction contained 14 bases not matched to a gene. The DNA of the CDR3 is TGTGCCAGCTCCCCCGTAGTGGCTAGCGGGGGGGTTGAGCAGTTCTTC. Translating gives CASSPVVASGGVEQFF.